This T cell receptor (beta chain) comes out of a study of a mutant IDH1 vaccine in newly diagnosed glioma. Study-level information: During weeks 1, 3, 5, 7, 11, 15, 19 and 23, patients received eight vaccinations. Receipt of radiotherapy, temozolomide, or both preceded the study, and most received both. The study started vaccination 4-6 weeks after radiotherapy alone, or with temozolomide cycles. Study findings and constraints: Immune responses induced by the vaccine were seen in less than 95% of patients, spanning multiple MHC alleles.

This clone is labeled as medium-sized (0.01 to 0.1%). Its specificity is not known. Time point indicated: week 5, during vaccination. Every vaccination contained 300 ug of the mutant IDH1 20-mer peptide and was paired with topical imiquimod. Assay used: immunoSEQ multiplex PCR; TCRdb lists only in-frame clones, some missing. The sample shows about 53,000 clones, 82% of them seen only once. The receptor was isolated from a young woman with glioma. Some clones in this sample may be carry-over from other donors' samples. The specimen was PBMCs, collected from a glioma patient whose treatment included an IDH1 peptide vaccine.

The CDR3 reads CASSFGQTGNEAFF. Written as DNA, the CDR3 is TGTGCCAGCAGCTTTGGCCAGACCGGTAATGAAGCTTTCTTT. The rearrangement links TRBV5-4 to TRBJ1-1; D is ambiguous. The CDR3 is 14 amino acids. The germline V gene has CDR1 SGHNT and CDR2 YYREEE (reference sequence). Trimming cost V 2 bases and J 7 bases, with 15 bases left between them.